Listed below are T cell receptor beta chains from one sample, sequenced in a study of T cell responses to AZD1222 COVID-19 vaccine. Clones were read by immunoSEQ multiplex PCR, and TCRdb kept only the in-frame ones, dropping some. Of 150,000 to 200,000 clones in the sample, roughly 94% were seen once. The specimen comprised peripheral blood, sampled 28 days after the second AZD1222 dose. All receptors come from an adult who received the AZD1222 COVID-19 vaccine. The CDR3 runs from the conserved cysteine through the conserved F or W. D genes are given only for firm matches. Size is omitted from some rows. Given values are once, few, many or a class for expanded clones.

clone size	V gene	J gene	D gene	CDR3 protein	CDR3 DNA
-	TRBV6-5	TRBJ1-2	TRBD1	CASRDGQGWDGYTF	TGTGCCAGCAGGGACGGACAGGGATGGGATGGCTACACCTTC
-	TRBV28	TRBJ2-5	TRBD2	CASRASGAQETQYF	TGTGCCAGCAGAGCTAGCGGAGCACAAGAGACCCAGTACTTC
-	TRBV11-2	TRBJ2-7	TRBD2	CASSLELAISSYEQYF	TGTGCCAGCAGCTTGGAACTAGCGATAAGCTCCTACGAGCAGTACTTC
-	TRBV6-2/TRBV6-3	TRBJ1-1	-	CASSYSGGFREEVEAFF	TGTGCCAGCAGTTACTCCGGAGGTTTTCGGGAAGAGGTAGAAGCTTTCTTT
once	TRBV29-1	TRBJ1-3	TRBD1	CSVRSGTGQYSGNTIYF	TGCAGCGTTCGGTCCGGGACAGGGCAATACTCTGGAAACACCATATATTTT
-	TRBV7-9	TRBJ1-2	-	CASSSPLAGPNYGYTF	TGTGCCAGCAGCTCCCCACTGGCGGGCCCTAACTATGGCTACACCTTC
-	TRBV19	TRBJ2-3	-	CASSRSPGVDTQYF	TGTGCCAGTAGTCGCAGCCCGGGGGTGGATACGCAGTATTTT
-	TRBV29-1	TRBJ1-1	-	CSVDGRHSEAFF	TGCAGCGTTGATGGTCGGCACTCTGAAGCTTTCTTT
-	TRBV19	TRBJ2-1	TRBD2	CASSILAGRNEQFF	TGTGCCAGTAGTATACTAGCGGGAAGGAATGAGCAGTTCTTC
-	TRBV19	TRBJ2-7	-	CASSIGSPYEQYF	TGTGCCAGTAGTATCGGGAGCCCCTACGAGCAGTACTTC
-	TRBV6-5	TRBJ2-3	-	CASRVIGTDTQYF	TGTGCCAGCAGGGTGATCGGTACAGATACGCAGTATTTT
-	TRBV5-1	TRBJ1-1	TRBD1	CASSLWGQPGAFF	TGCGCCAGCAGCTTGTGGGGACAGCCCGGGGCTTTCTTT
once	TRBV5-1	TRBJ1-1	-	CASSSMSGGNTEAFF	TGCGCCAGCAGCTCCATGTCTGGGGGGAACACTGAAGCTTTCTTT
-	TRBV19	TRBJ1-2	-	CASRPVDSGYGYTF	TGTGCCAGTAGGCCCGTGGACAGTGGATATGGCTACACCTTC
-	TRBV5-1	TRBJ1-6	TRBD1	CASSLIRWSDRERLSSPLHF	TGCGCCAGCAGCTTGATTCGGTGGTCGGACAGGGAAAGGTTGTCTTCACCCCTCCACTTT
-	TRBV7-9	TRBJ1-2	-	CASSPDGLFYGYTF	TGTGCCAGCAGCCCAGACGGTCTGTTCTATGGCTACACCTTC
-	TRBV29-1	TRBJ2-2	-	CSVRDGNTGELFF	TGCAGCGTACGGGACGGTAACACCGGGGAGCTGTTTTTT
-	TRBV6-5	TRBJ2-1	-	CASSHDSLLLEQFF	TGTGCCAGCAGTCACGACAGCCTACTGTTAGAGCAGTTCTTC
once	TRBV7-2	TRBJ1-5	-	CASSLVGPDQPQHF	TGTGCCAGCAGCTTAGTAGGCCCGGATCAGCCCCAGCATTTT
-	TRBV11-2	TRBJ1-1	-	CASSLVTYTEAFF	TGTGCCAGCAGCTTAGTCACCTACACTGAAGCTTTCTTT
-	TRBV2	TRBJ2-2	-	CASSTRPRGTGELFF	TGTGCCAGCAGCACCAGGCCGCGGGGCACCGGGGAGCTGTTTTTT
once	TRBV2	TRBJ2-1	TRBD1	CASSGDRVRQFF	TGTGCCAGCAGCGGTGACAGGGTTAGGCAGTTCTTC
-	TRBV18	TRBJ1-2	-	CASSPRGNVGDGYTF	TGTGCCAGCTCACCACGCGGGAACGTCGGAGATGGCTACACCTTC
-	TRBV9	TRBJ1-5	-	CASSRHVGQPQHF	TGTGCCAGCAGCCGGCACGTAGGACAGCCCCAGCATTTT
-	TRBV19	TRBJ1-2	-	CASSTPQGNYGYTF	TGTGCCAGTAGTACTCCCCAGGGGAACTATGGCTACACCTTC
-	TRBV11-1	TRBJ2-1	TRBD1	CASSLRDSIYNEQFF	TGTGCCAGCAGCTTAAGGGACAGTATATACAATGAGCAGTTCTTC
-	TRBV24-1	TRBJ2-3	-	CATSDSDIRGADTQYF	TGTGCCACCAGTGACTCCGACATAAGGGGAGCAGATACGCAGTATTTT
-	TRBV28	TRBJ1-1	-	CASSMFQNTEAFF	TGTGCCAGCAGCATGTTCCAGAACACTGAAGCTTTCTTT